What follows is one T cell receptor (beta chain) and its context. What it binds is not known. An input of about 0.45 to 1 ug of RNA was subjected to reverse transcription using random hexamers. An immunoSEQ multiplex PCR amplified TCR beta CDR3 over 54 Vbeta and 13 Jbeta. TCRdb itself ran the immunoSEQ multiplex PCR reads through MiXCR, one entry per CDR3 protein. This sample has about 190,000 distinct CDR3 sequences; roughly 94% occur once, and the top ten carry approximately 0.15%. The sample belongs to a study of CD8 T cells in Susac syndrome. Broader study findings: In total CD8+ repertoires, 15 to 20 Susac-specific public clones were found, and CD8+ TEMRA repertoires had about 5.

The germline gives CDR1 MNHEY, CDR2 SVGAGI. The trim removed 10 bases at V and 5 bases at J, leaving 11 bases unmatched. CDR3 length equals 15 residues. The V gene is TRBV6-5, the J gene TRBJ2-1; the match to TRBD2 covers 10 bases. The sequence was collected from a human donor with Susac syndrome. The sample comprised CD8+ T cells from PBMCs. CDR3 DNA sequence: TGTGCCACCTCCAGGGGTAGCGGGGGGCACAATGAGCAGTTCTTC. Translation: CATSRGSGGHNEQFF.